This entry features one T cell receptor (beta chain) sequence. What it binds is unknown. These data originate in a study of T cell responses to AZD1222 COVID-19 vaccine. Study information: Pooling was applied to second doses at about 4 or about 12 weeks. Findings and caveats of the study: Seropositive AZD1222 recipients at baseline numbered only five to seven.

Assay used: immunoSEQ multiplex PCR; TCRdb lists only in-frame clones, some missing. The sample holds approximately 150,000 clones, around 91% seen once. Germline CDR1 MNHEY, CDR2 SMNVEV (reference sequence). The V end lost 5 bases, the J end lost 0 bases, and 13 bases lay between the germline ends. This CDR3 comprises 15 residues. The TCR was taken from an adult in good health. The sample was peripheral blood, taken on day 0 of AZD1222 vaccination. The V call is TRBV27, the J call TRBJ1-1; D gene unclear. The CDR3 DNA sequence: TGTGCCAGCAGTCCTCAGCGGGCGTTGAACACTGAAGCTTTCTTT. Translating gives CASSPQRALNTEAFF.